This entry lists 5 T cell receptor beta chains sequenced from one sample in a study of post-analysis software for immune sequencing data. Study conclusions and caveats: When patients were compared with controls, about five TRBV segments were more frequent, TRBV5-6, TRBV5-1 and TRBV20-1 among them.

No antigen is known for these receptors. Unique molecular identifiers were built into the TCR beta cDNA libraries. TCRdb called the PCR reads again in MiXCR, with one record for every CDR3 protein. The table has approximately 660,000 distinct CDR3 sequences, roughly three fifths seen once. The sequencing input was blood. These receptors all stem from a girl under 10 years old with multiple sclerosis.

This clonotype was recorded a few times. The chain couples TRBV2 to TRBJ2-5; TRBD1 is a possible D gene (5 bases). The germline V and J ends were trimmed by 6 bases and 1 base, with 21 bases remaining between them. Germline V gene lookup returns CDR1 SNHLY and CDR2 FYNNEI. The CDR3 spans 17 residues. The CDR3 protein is CASSLTDSFALQETQYF. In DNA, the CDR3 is TGTGCCAGCAGCCTCACTGACAGCTTTGCGCTCCAAGAGACCCAGTACTTC.

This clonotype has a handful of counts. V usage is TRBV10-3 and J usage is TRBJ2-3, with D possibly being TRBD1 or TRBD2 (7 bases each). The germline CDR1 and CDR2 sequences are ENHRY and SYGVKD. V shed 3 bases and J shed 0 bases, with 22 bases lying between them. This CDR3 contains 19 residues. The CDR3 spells CAISDRGGTAYSSTDTQYF. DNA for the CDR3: TGTGCCATCAGTGATCGGGGAGGGACAGCTTATAGTAGCACAGATACGCAGTATTTT.

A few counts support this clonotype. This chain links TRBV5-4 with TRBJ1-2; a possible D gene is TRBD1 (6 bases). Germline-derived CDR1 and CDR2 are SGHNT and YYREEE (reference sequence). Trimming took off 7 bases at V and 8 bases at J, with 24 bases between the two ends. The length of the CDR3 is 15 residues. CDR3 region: CASVLKLDSSRGYTF. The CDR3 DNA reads TGTGCCAGCGTATTGAAATTGGACAGCTCGAGGGGCTACACCTTC.

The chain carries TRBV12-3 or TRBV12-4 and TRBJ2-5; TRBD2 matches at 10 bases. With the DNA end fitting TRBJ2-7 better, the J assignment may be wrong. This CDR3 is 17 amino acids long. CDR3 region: CASSGRFRTSGPYEQYF. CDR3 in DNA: TGTGCCAGCAGTGGCAGGTTTCGGACTAGCGGACCTTACGAGCAGTACTTC.

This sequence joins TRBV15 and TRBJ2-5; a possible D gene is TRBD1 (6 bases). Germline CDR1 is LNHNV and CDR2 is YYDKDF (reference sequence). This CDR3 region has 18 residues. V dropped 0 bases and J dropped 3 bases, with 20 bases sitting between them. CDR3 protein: CATSRDLQGLRGEETQYF. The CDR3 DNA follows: TGTGCCACCAGCAGAGACTTACAGGGCCTAAGAGGAGAAGAGACCCAGTACTTC.